This TCR beta chain was identified in a study of blood T cell repertoires in COVID-19. Study-wide background: The analysed material was cDNA or gDNA that came from T cells, B-cell-depleted T cells, or PBMCs.

The CDR3 runs to 18 residues. Germline V gene sequence: CDR1 SEHNR, CDR2 FQNEAQ (reference sequence). V lost 5 bases, J lost 0 bases, and 19 bases lay in between. Assay: immunoSEQ multiplex PCR; the TCRdb copy retains only in-frame clones and omits some. The table includes 150,000 to 200,000 clones, approximately 80% detected once. The chain employs TRBV7-9 and TRBJ1-4; D unresolved. The sequence derives from a man aged 50 or older who had recovered from COVID-19. Source material: PBMCs or T cells enriched from blood (not recorded which). The DNA of the CDR3 is TGTGCCAGCAGCCATTTTCTTGGGTTTGGGCCAACTAATGAAAAACTGTTTTTT. Amino acids: CASSHFLGFGPTNEKLFF. The full variable domain, completed using reference TRBV7-9 and TRBJ1-4, is DTGVSQNPRHKITKRGQNVTFRCDPISEHNRLYWYRQTLGQGPEFLTYFQNEAQLEKSRLLSDRFSAERPKGSFSTLEIQRTEQGDSAMYLCASSHFLGFGPTNEKLFFGSGTQLSVL.